A single sample is the source of the 21 T cell receptor beta chains below, sequenced in a study of metastatic and nonmetastatic thyroid tumors. Until they underwent thyroid surgery, no patient had received any treatment. MiXCR reprocessed the PCR reads for TCRdb. The sample consists of over 30,000 clones, approximately 17% of them appearing once. Source material: tumor tissue. These receptors were obtained from a female donor with papillary thyroid cancer or a benign thyroid nodule (not recorded which). Some clones in this sample may be carry-over from other donors' samples.

The table lists this clone with many counts. The chain uses TRBV12-3 or TRBV12-4 and TRBJ1-2; TRBD1 is a possible D gene (6 bases). V lost 6 bases and J lost 0, with 17 bases in between. CDR3 length equals 16 residues. The CDR3 loop is CASRTGGGRSNYGYTF. CDR3 DNA: TGTGCCAGCAGGACGGGTGGGGGCAGATCTAACTATGGCTACACCTTC.

There are many counts of this clone. The CDR3 coding sequence is TGTGCCAGCATAAGGGACGGGAGCTCCTATAATTCACCCCTCCACTTT. Translated, it gives CASIRDGSSYNSPLHF. This chain joins TRBV6-1 and TRBJ1-6; maybe TRBD1 (5 bases). Deletions cut 7 bases from V and 0 bases from J, with 13 bases between. CDR3 length: 16 residues. Germline assignment: CDR1 MNHNS and CDR2 SASEGT.

This chain joins TRBV14 and TRBJ2-1; D may be TRBD1 (6 bases). The CDR3 consists of 17 residues. V was pared by 2 bases and J by 0 bases, with 14 bases between. Germline V gene lookup returns CDR1 SGHDN and CDR2 FVKESK. The CDR3 DNA sequence: TGTGCCAGCAGCCAAAGAAGGGGGTCGAGCTCCTACAATGAGCAGTTCTTC. Its translation: CASSQRRGSSSYNEQFF. The variable domain in full, completed from reference TRBV14 and TRBJ2-1, reads EAGVTQFPSHSVIEKGQTVTLRCDPISGHDNLYWYRRVMGKEIKFLLHFVKESKQDESGMPNNRFLAERTGGTYSTLKVQPAELEDSGVYFCASSQRRGSSSYNEQFFGPGTRLTVL.

This clone was counted ten times or more. The chain links TRBV7-9 to TRBJ2-5; perhaps TRBD1 as D (5 bases). Germline V gene sequence: CDR1 SEHNR, CDR2 FQNEAQ (reference sequence). Trimming removed 5 bases from V and 0 bases from J, with 10 bases in between. This CDR3 spans 14 amino acids. DNA for the CDR3: TGTGCCAGCAGCCTCAGGGAAAACCAAGAGACCCAGTACTTC. It encodes CASSLRENQETQYF.

This clone was seen ten or more times. This chain connects TRBV6-1 to TRBJ2-1; D unresolved. CDR1 and CDR2 from the germline V gene are MNHNS and SASEGT. V was pared by 8 bases and J by 4 bases, with 6 bases between. The CDR3 sequence is 11 residues long. CDR3 sequence: CASVVYNEQFF. DNA for the CDR3: TGTGCCAGCGTAGTATACAATGAGCAGTTCTTC.

This clone was recorded at least ten times. V gene TRBV28 combines with J gene TRBJ2-7, with D unresolved. In germline, CDR1 is MDHEN, CDR2 SYDVKM. This CDR3 is built from 14 residues. The V end was cut by 3 bases, the J end by 3 bases, with 12 bases between. The CDR3 coding sequence is TGTGCCAGCAGTTTTTTTACAGACCACTACGAGCAGTACTTC. As protein: CASSFFTDHYEQYF. The full variable domain, with the rest looked up from reference TRBV28 and TRBJ2-7, is DVKVTQSSRYLVKRTGEKVFLECVQDMDHENMFWYRQDPGLGLRLIYFSYDVKMKEKGDIPEGYSVSREKKERFSLILESASTNQTSMYLCASSFFTDHYEQYFGPGTRLTVT.

As regards this clone: This may stem from a read error, because a much larger clone lies one nucleotide away. The rearrangement uses TRBV29-1 and TRBJ2-5, with 7 bases identical to TRBD2. Germline loops: CDR1 SQVTM, CDR2 ANQGSEA. This CDR3 spans 12 amino acids. With 7 bases clipped from V and 5 bases from J, the junction kept 7 bases outside the gene matches. The CDR3 DNA reads TGCAGCGCAACGGGGGGATGTGAGACCCAGTACTTC. Translating gives CSATGGCETQYF.

By proportion, this clone is large. J is TRBJ2-7 and V is TRBV6-2 or TRBV6-3; 7 nucleotides match TRBD1. Germline CDR1 reads MNHEY; CDR2 reads SVGEGT. With 2 bases clipped from V and 3 bases from J, the junction kept 4 bases outside the gene matches. The CDR3 spans 14 residues. The CDR3 coding sequence is TGTGCCAGCAGTTACCTTCAGGGGGTCTACGAGCAGTACTTC. As protein: CASSYLQGVYEQYF.

V and J are TRBV5-6 and TRBJ1-1; TRBD1 matches at 11 bases. After removal of 4 bases from V and 1 base from J, the junction contained 6 bases not matched to a gene. This CDR3 is 16 amino acids long. Germline assignment: CDR1 SGHDT and CDR2 YYEEEE. CDR3 bases: TGTGCCAGCAGCCTAGGACAGGGGGCGGAGAACACTGAAGCTTTCTTT. Protein sequence: CASSLGQGAENTEAFF.

This clone was recorded at least ten times. The chain uses TRBV15 and TRBJ2-1; 9 nucleotides line up with TRBD2. J lost 7 bases, V lost 0 bases, and 10 bases had no gene match. This CDR3 region has 17 residues. The germline V gene has CDR1 LNHNV and CDR2 YYDKDF (reference sequence). The CDR3 region is CATSREKRLADYNEQFF. DNA for the CDR3: TGTGCCACCAGCAGAGAGAAAAGACTAGCGGACTATAATGAGCAGTTCTTC.

Many counts were recorded for this clone. The chain combines TRBV4-3 with TRBJ2-2; TRBD2 is a possible D gene (5 bases). V was clipped by 0 bases and J by 6 bases, with 17 bases between them. Germline values: CDR1 LGHNA, CDR2 YSLEER. The CDR3 has 17 amino acids. CDR3 amino acids: CASSQDRGHGWAGELFF. CDR3 nucleotides: TGCGCCAGCAGCCAAGATCGAGGGCATGGGTGGGCCGGGGAGCTGTTTTTT.

At least ten counts were recorded for this clone. The gene calls are TRBV20-1 and TRBJ2-1; D is tentatively TRBD1 or TRBD2 (6 bases each). The germline CDR1 and CDR2 sequences are DFQATT and SNEGSKA (reference sequence). V was cut by 3 bases and J by 7 bases, with 10 bases left in between. The CDR3 has 12 residues. The CDR3 coding sequence is TGCAGTGCTAGGGGGGGCCGGAATGAGCAGTTCTTC. Protein product: CSARGGRNEQFF.

About this clone: The sample carries other DNA sequences with the same CDR3. V and J are TRBV10-2 and TRBJ2-7; tentatively, D is TRBD2 (6 bases). Germline loops: CDR1 WSHSY, CDR2 SAAADI. CDR3 length: 15 amino acids. The V end lost 3 bases, the J end lost 7 bases, and 19 bases lay between the germline ends. CDR3 amino acids: CASSDLLAASGEQYF. For the CDR3, the DNA is TGCGCCAGCAGTGACTTACTAGCCGCCTCTGGGGAGCAGTACTTC.

Ten or more counts support this clone. The chain uses TRBV12-5 and TRBJ2-7; D is ambiguous. Trimming stripped 2 bases from V and 2 bases from J, with 10 bases between. Germline V lookup: CDR1 LGHNT, CDR2 FRNRAP. The CDR3 is 14 amino acids. CDR3 amino acids: CASGLSEFPYEQYF. The CDR3 region has the DNA TGTGCTAGTGGTTTGTCAGAATTTCCCTACGAGCAGTACTTC. The full variable domain, with the rest looked up from reference TRBV12-5 and TRBJ2-7, is DARVTQTPRHKVTEMGQEVTMRCQPILGHNTVFWYRQTMMQGLELLAYFRNRAPLDDSGMPKDRFSAEMPDATLATLKIQPSEPRDSAVYFCASGLSEFPYEQYFGPGTRLTVT.

This clone was seen more than once but under ten times. The chain links TRBV2 to TRBJ2-7; D may be TRBD1 (6 bases). The V end lost 6 bases, the J end lost 6 bases, and 18 bases lay between the germline ends. This CDR3 comprises 14 residues. CDR1 is SNHLY, CDR2 FYNNEI, per germline. CDR3 sequence: CASSTGWAGPEQYF. Here the CDR3 DNA reads TGTGCCAGCAGCACAGGGTGGGCTGGCCCCGAGCAGTACTTC.

The V gene is TRBV5-1, the J gene TRBJ2-3; 9 bases agree with TRBD2. The CDR3 loop spans 16 amino acids. V lost 4 bases, J lost 0 bases, and 6 bases stayed unmatched. Germline lookup yields CDR1 SGHRS and CDR2 YFSETQ. The chain's CDR3 is CASSQLAGLSTDTQYF. CDR3 bases: TGCGCCAGCAGCCAGCTAGCGGGACTAAGCACAGATACGCAGTATTTT.

This clone has a handful of counts. This sequence joins TRBV2 and TRBJ1-2; D might be TRBD1 (6 bases). The CDR3 spans 13 residues. CDR1 is SNHLY and CDR2 is FYNNEI in the germline V gene. Trimming pared 9 bases from V and 11 bases from J, leaving 22 bases between. DNA of the CDR3: TGTGCCAGTAGAAAAAACAGGGAATCTGTTTACACCTTC. This gives the protein CASRKNRESVYTF.

Details on this clone: A much more abundant neighbour one base away suggests this may be a read error. This chain connects TRBV5-5 to TRBJ2-2; perhaps D is TRBD1 or TRBD2 (5 bases each). The CDR3 runs to 15 residues. Germline V gene sequence: CDR1 SGHKS, CDR2 YYEKEE (reference sequence). The V end lost 0 bases, the J end lost 5 bases, and 11 bases lay between the germline ends. The CDR3 reads CASSLGFGGTGELFF. The CDR3 bases are TGTGCCAGCAGCTTGGGGTTTGGGGGAACCGGGGAGCTGTTTTTT. Complete variable domain (other parts from reference TRBV5-5 and TRBJ2-2): DAGVTQSPTHLIKTRGQQVTLRCSPISGHKSVSWYQQVLGQGPQFIFQYYEKEERGRGNFPDRFSARQFPNYSSELNVNALLLGDSALYLCASSLGFGGTGELFFGEGSRLTVL.

This clone was counted many times. J is TRBJ1-5 and V is TRBV4-1, with D maybe TRBD1 (5 bases). This CDR3 has 13 amino acids. Trimming shortened V by 3 bases and J by 11 bases, and 14 bases separated the two germline ends. Germline loops: CDR1 MGHRA, CDR2 YSYEKL. The CDR3 nucleotides read TGCGCCAGCAGCCATGATACAGGCACGACCCAGCATTTT. It is translated as CASSHDTGTTQHF.

This clone was detected many times. V is TRBV7-2 and J is TRBJ1-2; no clear D. The CDR3 extends over 14 amino acids. CDR1 and CDR2 from the germline V gene are SGHTA and FQGNSA. V was trimmed by 5 bases and J by 1 base, leaving 11 bases between them. The CDR3 protein is CASSAKGINYGYTF. DNA for the CDR3: TGTGCCAGCAGCGCGAAAGGGATTAACTATGGCTACACCTTC.

The J gene is TRBJ1-2, the V gene TRBV11-1, with 9 bases aligning to TRBD1. Trimming took 5 bases from V and 6 from J; bases not matched to a gene: 1. The CDR3 contains 12 residues. Germline CDR1 reads SGHAT; CDR2 reads FQDESV (reference sequence). The CDR3 spells CASSRTGDGYTF. In DNA, the CDR3 is TGTGCCAGCAGCCGGACAGGGGATGGCTACACCTTC.